This TCR beta chain comes out of a study of shared clonotypes between healthy human individuals. The CDR3 is made up of 14 amino acids. Deletions cut 0 bases from V and 5 bases from J, with 8 bases between. Germline assignment: CDR1 SGDLS and CDR2 YYNGEE. Profiling relied on immunoSEQ multiplex PCR, and the TCRdb table lists in-frame clones only, not all of them. The data show 400,000 to 600,000 clones, roughly 95% seen once. The chain joins TRBV9 to TRBJ2-2, with D unresolved. The receptor was derived from a woman aged 25-40 years in good health. Sequences were obtained from naive CD4+ T cells sorted from blood. Subset of the sample: CD45RA+ positively selected. The DNA of the CDR3 is TGTGCCAGCAGCGTAGGTCTGAAGACCGGGGAGCTGTTTTTT. It specifies CASSVGLKTGELFF.